The entry below gives a single TCR beta chain sequence along with its context. What it recognizes is unknown. Naive CD45RA+ and memory CD45RA-negative subsets were split from CD4+ cells. V lost 6 bases, J lost 2 bases, and 13 bases lay in between. From germline, CDR1 is MDHEN and CDR2 SYDVKM. The CDR3 is 14 residues long. Profiled with immunoSEQ multiplex PCR; TCRdb holds only in-frame clones, not every one. This table holds some 2,400,000 clones, approximately 94% found once. This sample was included in a study of shared clonotypes between healthy human individuals. Study findings and constraints: Relative to their counterparts shared across all four donors, non-shared clonotypes exhibited diminished generation probabilities. Although depth was large, rarefaction showed that sequencing of the sorted subsets was incomplete. For naive CD4 cells, approximately 5% of clonotypes were shared across a handful of donors.

The TCR sequence derives from a man between 18 and 29 years old in good health. The specimen was naive CD4+ T cells sorted from blood. Documented subset: CD45RA+ positively selected. The rearrangement links TRBV28 to TRBJ2-5; D perhaps matches TRBD2 (7 bases). DNA of the CDR3: TGTGCCAGCAGCAAAGGGGGGGCGCAAGAGACCCAGTACTTC. It encodes CASSKGGAQETQYF.